The T cell receptor beta chain under discussion was sequenced for a study of shared clonotypes between healthy human individuals. Looking at the study overall: Researchers drew samples from a couple of women and a few men aged 18 to 49.

Source study methods: With immunoSEQ giving junction-only sequences and no quality scores, filtering differed. The repertoire was sequenced with immunoSEQ multiplex PCR; TCRdb's copy has only in-frame clones and lacks some. That table furnishes V, J and clone size, whereas the DNA furnished D and trimming. The sample contains roughly 480,000 clones, around 80% of which appear only once. Germline V lookup: CDR1 SGHVS, CDR2 FNYEAQ. This CDR3 region has 15 residues. With 5 bases clipped from V and 0 bases from J, the junction kept 7 bases outside the gene matches. Unsorted samples, those not sorted, used roughly 99 million PBMCs for genomic DNA.

The chain uses TRBV7-6 and TRBJ2-7; 7 positions agree with TRBD1. The sequenced sample was PBMCs. The TCR was taken from a woman in her thirties or forties in good health. Some clones in this sample may be carry-over from other donors' samples. The DNA of the CDR3 is TGTGCCAGCAGCCAAGGGACAGAATACTCCTACGAGCAGTACTTC. The encoded protein is CASSQGTEYSYEQYF.